These 32 T cell receptor beta chains were sequenced from one sample in a study of regulatory T cells in long-lasting Graves disease. Regarding time point: newly diagnosed GD, antithyroid drugs for less than 3 months. PBMCs were the source of the RNA used for TCR sequencing. Arm-PCR of CDR3 regions and iRepertoire HTBI primers were used to build TCR beta libraries. Each CDR3 protein is one row after TCRdb ran MiXCR on the multiplex PCR reads. The sample lists about 470,000 distinct CDR3 sequences, about 15% occurring once. The same sample was also studied in work on T cells in Graves' hyperthyroidism and ophthalmopathy.

Sequences were derived from peripheral blood mononuclear cells (PBMCs), sampled at new diagnosis, from a patient treated with antithyroid drugs. Source of these receptors: a young woman with Graves disease.

This clonotype occurred many times. The chain links TRBV12-3 or TRBV12-4 to TRBJ1-1, with D tentatively TRBD1 (5 bases). The CDR3 runs to 12 residues. Trimming stripped 6 bases from V and 4 bases from J, with 9 bases between. CDR3 sequence (DNA): TGTGCCAGCAGCGGGGGAGGCACTGAAGCTTTCTTT. It encodes CASSGGGTEAFF.

Remarks on this clonotype: As the CDR3 is not closed by the conserved phenylalanine or tryptophan, this likely results from a read error. J is TRBJ2-2 and V is TRBV27, with a weak D call TRBD1 (6 bases). CDR3 length: 15 amino acids. The germline CDR1 and CDR2 sequences are MNHEY and SMNVEV (reference sequence). The V end lost 5 bases, the J end lost 6 bases, and 16 bases lay between the germline ends. The CDR3 nucleotides are TGTGCCAGCAGTCACCTCCGGGACAAACCCGGGGAGCTGTTTTCT. It specifies CASSHLRDKPGELFS.

This sequence joins TRBV28 and TRBJ1-2; possible D gene TRBD1, 5 bases. The CDR3 spans 15 residues. V was cut by 2 bases and J by 3 bases, with 13 bases left in between. Looked up from germline, CDR1 is MDHEN and CDR2 is SYDVKM. This chain's CDR3 is CASSLDRRNYYGYTF. CDR3 sequence (DNA): TGTGCCAGCAGTTTAGACAGAAGAAACTACTATGGCTACACCTTC.

Many counts were recorded for this clonotype. The chain has TRBV2 and TRBJ2-2; D is perhaps TRBD1 (6 bases). The CDR3 spans 15 residues. From germline, CDR1 is SNHLY and CDR2 FYNNEI. The V and J ends lost 3 bases and 2 bases respectively, with 10 bases between them. The chain's CDR3 is CASSDLDRNTGELFF. Written as DNA, the CDR3 is TGTGCCAGCAGTGACTTGGACAGAAACACCGGGGAGCTGTTTTTT.

To note about this clonotype: This may be a read error, as it is one base from a much larger clone. The chain recombines TRBV20-1 with TRBJ2-1, with TRBD2 matching 9 bases. The V gene's germline CDR1 is DFQATT and CDR2 SNEGSKA (reference sequence). Trimming removed 0 bases from V and 2 bases from J; junction bases left unmatched: 17. CDR3 length: 20 residues. CDR3 protein: CSARDGTGTSWRRAYNEQFF. DNA for the CDR3: TGCAGTGCTAGAGATGGGACCGGGACTAGCTGGAGGAGGGCCTACAATGAGCAGTTCTTC.

This clonotype was seen many times. The chain links TRBV18 to TRBJ2-7, with D possibly being TRBD2 (7 bases). Trimming took off 5 bases at V and 2 bases at J, with 13 bases between the two ends. CDR3 length: 14 amino acids. Germline-derived CDR1 and CDR2 are KGHSH and LQKENI. CDR3 in DNA: TGTGCCAGCTCAGGGAGGGGGACCACCTACGAGCAGTACTTC. Protein sequence: CASSGRGTTYEQYF.

This clonotype has at least ten counts. This chain connects TRBV12-3 or TRBV12-4 to TRBJ1-1, with 7 positions matching TRBD1. Unmatched junction bases numbered 10, after V lost 6 bases and J lost 6 bases. This CDR3 is built from 14 residues. The CDR3 reads CASRPGQVDAEAFF. The CDR3, as DNA: TGTGCCAGCAGACCCGGACAGGTGGACGCTGAAGCTTTCTTT.

This clonotype was seen ten or more times. This rearrangement joins TRBV20-1 to TRBJ2-7; 8 nucleotides line up with TRBD2. Germline CDR1 reads DFQATT; CDR2 reads SNEGSKA (reference sequence). Trimming at V came to 4 bases and at J to 7 bases, leaving 6 bases not matched to a gene. CDR3 length equals 12 residues. This CDR3 is CSATGLEREQYF. In DNA, the CDR3 is TGCAGTGCTACGGGACTAGAGAGGGAGCAGTACTTC.

This clonotype was recorded many times. The rearrangement joins TRBV7-3 to TRBJ2-3; TRBD1 or TRBD2 may be the D gene (5 bases each). Between the trimmed V and J ends, which lost 5 bases and 4 bases, there was a span of 19 bases. Germline V lookup: CDR1 SGHTA, CDR2 FQGTGA. The CDR3 consists of 16 residues. The CDR3 region has the DNA TGTGCCAGCAGCACCGGGGACGCGGGCTTTGCAGATACGCAGTATTTT. Translation: CASSTGDAGFADTQYF.

The chain has TRBV19 and TRBJ1-1, with a weak D call TRBD1 (6 bases). CDR3 length: 16 residues. V dropped 5 bases and J dropped 5 bases, with 21 bases sitting between them. Germline CDR1 LNHDA, CDR2 SQIVND (reference sequence). The CDR3 DNA follows: TGTGCCAGTAGTCCCATTCCGGGCAGGGGCAGGACTGAAGCTTTCTTT. It yields the protein CASSPIPGRGRTEAFF.

There are a few counts of this clonotype. The CDR3 loop reads CASRPTNSGANVLTF. CDR3 nucleotides: TGTGCCAGCAGGCCAACGAACTCTGGGGCCAACGTCCTGACTTTC. The genes are TRBV28 and TRBJ2-6, with D unclear. The CDR3 consists of 15 residues. CDR1 and CDR2 from the germline V gene are MDHEN and SYDVKM. V was pared by 6 bases and J by 0 bases, with 9 bases between.

This clonotype was recorded at least ten times. The rearrangement uses TRBV7-8 and TRBJ1-5; D is unclear. V lost 4 bases, J lost 9 bases, and 10 bases lay in between. Germline CDR1 and CDR2: SGHVS and FQNEAQ. The CDR3 runs 12 residues. Here the CDR3 DNA reads TGTGCCAGCAGCTCAAGAAACCTGCCCCAGCATTTT. Residues: CASSSRNLPQHF. Full variable domain (rest looked up from reference TRBV7-8 and TRBJ1-5): GAGVSQSPRYKVAKRGQDVALRCDPISGHVSLFWYQQALGQGPEFLTYFQNEAQLDKSGLPSDRFFAERPEGSVSTLKIQRTQQEDSAVYLCASSSRNLPQHFGDGTRLSIL.

This clonotype was observed a few times. The chain uses TRBV13 and TRBJ1-2; possible D gene TRBD1, 5 bases. The CDR3 is 17 residues long. Trimming shortened V by 0 bases and J by 5 bases, and 19 bases separated the two germline ends. Germline V gives CDR1 PRHDT, CDR2 FYEKMQ (reference sequence). CDR3: CASSLGSRDSHPYGYTF. DNA of the CDR3: TGTGCCAGCAGCTTAGGTAGCAGGGACTCACACCCTTATGGCTACACCTTC. Combining the CDR3 with reference TRBV13 and TRBJ1-2 gives the whole variable domain AAGVIQSPRHLIKEKRETATLKCYPIPRHDTVYWYQQGPGQDPQFLISFYEKMQSDKGSIPDRFSAQQFSDYHSELNMSSLELGDSALYFCASSLGSRDSHPYGYTFGSGTRLTVV.

This clonotype was picked up many times. V is TRBV5-4 and J is TRBJ1-2; D remains ambiguous. Germline V gene data show CDR1 as SGHNT and CDR2 as YYREEE (reference sequence). The CDR3 runs to 15 residues. Trimming left V 4 bases short and J 0 bases short, with 13 bases between. The DNA of the CDR3 is TGTGCCAGCAGCGAATACACTGAAGCTAACTATGGCTACACCTTC. Its translation is CASSEYTEANYGYTF.

This clonotype has only a few counts. The V call is TRBV3-1, the J call TRBJ2-7, with D tentatively TRBD1 (6 bases). V was cut by 2 bases and J by 2 bases, with 25 bases left in between. This CDR3 has 19 residues. Germline CDR1 LGHDT, CDR2 YNNKEL (reference sequence). This chain's CDR3 is CASSQIPRPTGEGPYEQYF. The CDR3 nucleotides read TGTGCCAGCAGCCAAATTCCTCGCCCGACAGGTGAAGGCCCCTACGAGCAGTACTTC.

The rearrangement links TRBV30 to TRBJ2-7; D is undetermined. CDR3 length: 11 residues. The germline V and J ends were trimmed by 3 bases and 6 bases, with 9 bases remaining between them. From germline, CDR1 is GTSNPN and CDR2 SVGIG (reference sequence). The CDR3 nucleotides read TGTGCCTGGAGCTCTCTCTTCGAGCAGTACTTC. Translation gives CAWSSLFEQYF. The variable domain in full, completed from reference TRBV30 and TRBJ2-7, reads SQTIHQWPATLVQPVGSPLSLECTVEGTSNPNLYWYRQAAGRGLQLLFYSVGIGQISSEVPQNLSASRPQDRQFILSSKKLLLSDSGFYLCAWSSLFEQYFGPGTRLTVT.

This clonotype was detected ten times or more. J is TRBJ2-7 and V is TRBV7-9; TRBD1 might be the D (5 bases). Trimming removed 5 bases at V and 3 bases at J, with 17 bases between. The CDR3 length is 15 residues. Germline CDR1 and CDR2: SEHNR and FQNEAQ (reference sequence). CDR3 DNA sequence: TGTGCCAGCAGCAAGCAGGGTACCGGTATCTACGAGCAGTACTTC. Protein product: CASSKQGTGIYEQYF.

A few counts support this clonotype. The chain recombines TRBV4-1 with TRBJ2-3, with D perhaps matching TRBD1 (6 bases). The CDR3 has 17 residues. Deletions cut 4 bases from V and 3 bases from J, with 20 bases between. The germline gives CDR1 MGHRA, CDR2 YSYEKL. CDR3 DNA sequence: TGCGCCAGCAGCCCCCGGACAGTGAAAAACTTAACAGATACGCAGTATTTT. The encoded protein is CASSPRTVKNLTDTQYF.

This chain connects TRBV4-1 to TRBJ2-7, with D perhaps matching TRBD1 (6 bases). The length of the CDR3 is 14 residues. The germline V gene encodes CDR1 MGHRA and CDR2 YSYEKL. V gave up 1 base and J gave up 0 bases, with 7 bases separating them. CDR3: CASSQGDTSYEQYF. CDR3 sequence (DNA): TGCGCCAGCAGCCAAGGGGACACCTCCTACGAGCAGTACTTC.

This clonotype was seen ten or more times. The V gene is TRBV7-9, the J gene TRBJ1-1, with D uncertain. Trimming took 1 base from V and 4 from J, leaving 13 bases between them. The CDR3 contains 15 residues. Per germline, CDR1 SEHNR and CDR2 FQNEAQ (reference sequence). The DNA for the CDR3 is TGTGCCAGCAGCTTAGTGGTAGGAGCAGTCACTGAAGCTTTCTTT. Translation gives CASSLVVGAVTEAFF.

As to this clonotype: A much larger clone lies a single base off, so this may be a read error. The CDR3 protein is CASSQDRQSGGYCNQPQHF. The CDR3, as DNA: TGTGCCAGCAGCCAAGACCGACAGTCTGGGGGGTATTGCAATCAGCCCCAGCATTTT. The V call is TRBV4-2, the J call TRBJ1-5; D is possibly TRBD1 (5 bases). The CDR3 is 19 amino acids. Germline loops: CDR1 LGHNA, CDR2 YNFKEQ. V shed 0 bases and J shed 2 bases, with 20 bases lying between them.

This clonotype was seen a few times. The CDR3 region is CASSPTTGYTGELFF. The CDR3 nucleotides read TGTGCCAGTAGCCCTACGACAGGATACACCGGGGAGCTGTTTTTT. V is TRBV19 and J is TRBJ2-2; possibly TRBD1 for D (6 bases). The V gene's germline CDR1 is LNHDA and CDR2 SQIVND (reference sequence). The CDR3 runs to 15 residues. V was clipped by 6 bases and J by 3 bases, with 14 bases between them.

Concerning this clonotype itself: A much larger clone lies one base from this, so it may be a read error. The chain combines TRBV27 with TRBJ2-5; either TRBD1 or TRBD2 may fit D (5 bases each). Germline-derived CDR1 and CDR2 are MNHEY and SMNVEV (reference sequence). The CDR3 extends over 15 amino acids. Deletions cut 3 bases from V and 1 base from J, with 12 bases between. The CDR3: CASSFSEGLQETQYF. CDR3 sequence (DNA): TGTGCCAGCAGTTTTAGCGAGGGGCTCCAAGAGACCCAGTACTTC.

At least ten counts were recorded for this clonotype. The chain joins TRBV2 to TRBJ2-4; D may be TRBD2 (5 bases). CDR3 length equals 14 residues. Trimming left V 5 bases short and J 4 bases short, with 12 bases between. The V gene's germline CDR1 is SNHLY and CDR2 FYNNEI. The CDR3 sequence is CASSSDGKKNIQYF. CDR3 DNA: TGTGCCAGCAGTTCAGACGGGAAAAAAAACATTCAGTACTTC.

This clonotype showed up many times. The V call is TRBV3-1, the J call TRBJ1-1; D unresolved. V dropped 4 bases and J dropped 7 bases, with 10 bases sitting between them. CDR3 length: 12 residues. CDR1 is LGHDT and CDR2 is YNNKEL in the germline V gene (reference sequence). CDR3 nucleotide sequence: TGTGCCAGCAGCCTCACCGCCGGTGAAGCTTTCTTT. It translates to CASSLTAGEAFF.

This clonotype was recorded at least ten times. The chain is built from TRBV29-1 and TRBJ2-3, with D maybe TRBD2 (6 bases). The germline CDR1 and CDR2 sequences are SQVTM and ANQGSEA. V was pared by 5 bases and J by 2 bases, with 20 bases between. The CDR3 is made up of 16 amino acids. The CDR3 is CSVRDLAEGDTDTQYF. CDR3 coding DNA: TGCAGCGTTAGGGACTTAGCTGAAGGAGACACAGATACGCAGTATTTT.

About this clonotype: A far larger clone is one base from this, pointing to a likely read error. The chain links TRBV20-1 to TRBJ2-7; D is perhaps TRBD2 (5 bases). Germline V gene sequence: CDR1 DFQATT, CDR2 SNEGSKA (reference sequence). V lost 1 base and J lost 7, with 29 bases in between. There are 18 residues in the CDR3. The CDR3 loop reads CSARGSESEDLPTDEQYF. As DNA, the CDR3 is TGCAGTGCTAGAGGGTCGGAGAGTGAGGACTTACCCACGGATGAGCAGTACTTC.

The chain couples TRBV6-9 to TRBJ2-1, with TRBD1 matching over 10 bases. The J call may not be correct, given that the DNA end is closer to TRBJ2-3. The CDR3 covers 16 residues. Germline CDR1 and CDR2: MNHGY and SVAAGI. DNA of the CDR3: TGTGCCAGCAGTTACTCTGGGACAGGGGCACAGGATACGCAGTATTTT. Its protein is CASSYSGTGAQDTQYF.

The rearrangement joins TRBV13 to TRBJ2-1; TRBD2 agrees at 14 bases. V lost 5 bases and J lost 8; bases outside the gene matches: 11. The CDR3 length is 17 residues. Germline V gene data show CDR1 as PRHDT and CDR2 as FYEKMQ (reference sequence). The CDR3 DNA reads as TGTGCCAGCAGCCCTGGGACTAGCGGGAGATATATGGATGAGCAGTTCTTC. Its translation: CASSPGTSGRYMDEQFF.

V is TRBV6-1 and J is TRBJ2-5; D perhaps matches TRBD1 (6 bases). The V end lost 7 bases, the J end lost 3 bases, and 18 bases lay between the germline ends. CDR3 length: 15 amino acids. Germline CDR1 MNHNS, CDR2 SASEGT. CDR3 region: CASNLTPGQKETQYF. In DNA form, the CDR3 reads TGTGCCAGCAATTTAACACCGGGACAAAAAGAGACCCAGTACTTC.

Many counts were recorded for this clonotype. J is TRBJ2-1 and V is TRBV10-3; TRBD1 agrees at 9 bases. Germline values: CDR1 ENHRY, CDR2 SYGVKD. This CDR3 has 16 amino acids. V trimming: 8 bases; J trimming: 0 bases; junction bases outside the gene matches: 8. The CDR3 protein is CAISTGGKSSYNEQFF. In DNA form, the CDR3 reads TGTGCCATCTCTACAGGGGGCAAAAGCTCCTACAATGAGCAGTTCTTC.

Ten or more counts support this clonotype. The rearrangement links TRBV25-1 to TRBJ2-7; D gene ambiguous. Per germline, CDR1 MGHDK and CDR2 SYGVNS. V lost 5 bases, J lost 0 bases, and 8 bases lay in between. This CDR3 comprises 13 residues. CDR3 nucleotides: TGTGCCAGCAGTTTTTACAGCTCCTACGAGCAGTACTTC. Translated, it gives CASSFYSSYEQYF.